The 15 T cell receptor beta chains reported below all come from one sample, sequenced in a study of human T cells and chemical hapten exposure. MiXCR was run by TCRdb on the RACE reads, yielding one entry per CDR3 protein. The sample shows a few hundred thousand distinct CDR3 sequences, about 4.4% of them seen only once. Described time point: patch test 1, 2 weeks after DPC sensitization. Specified treatment: therapeutic diphenylcyclopropenone sensitization with weekly scalp DPC. The material sequenced was whole blood, taken in connection with sensitization to the hapten diphenylcyclopropenone (DPC). The receptors shown here come from a woman aged 50 to 60 with alopecia areata. Some clones in this sample may be carry-over from other donors' samples.

This clonotype was seen many times. J is TRBJ1-1 and V is TRBV18, with no clear D. The CDR3 sequence is 12 residues long. Germline CDR1 and CDR2: KGHSH and LQKENI. V lost 3 bases and J lost 7, with 9 bases in between. For the CDR3, the DNA is TGTGCCAGCTCACCTGTCACAGATGAAGCTTTCTTT. Encoded protein: CASSPVTDEAFF.

The genes are TRBV4-1 and TRBJ1-3; D possibly corresponds to TRBD1 (6 bases). Germline lookup yields CDR1 MGHRA and CDR2 YSYEKL. CDR3 size: 18 residues. V dropped 3 bases and J dropped 4 bases, with 22 bases sitting between them. The CDR3 region is CASSQGQGALIAGNTIYF. Here the CDR3 DNA reads TGCGCCAGCAGCCAGGGACAAGGAGCCCTCATCGCGGGAAACACCATATATTTT.

This clonotype appeared a few times. A junction end diverges from the germline sequence, so it may reflect a read error. V and J are TRBV28 and TRBJ1-1; no clear D gene. CDR3 length: 13 residues. Germline loops: CDR1 MDHEN, CDR2 SYDVKM. The CDR3 nucleotides are TGTGCCAGCATTTTATCCACGGACACTGAAGCTTTCTTT. Translated, it gives CASILSTDTEAFF.

The gene calls are TRBV20-1 and TRBJ2-1; 8 positions match TRBD2. This CDR3 region has 12 residues. Germline V gene sequence: CDR1 DFQATT, CDR2 SNEGSKA (reference sequence). V shed 6 bases, J shed 5 bases, and the junction held 3 bases outside the gene matches. The CDR3 coding sequence is TGCAGTGCCATTAGCGGGAACAATGAGCAGTTCTTC. Amino acids: CSAISGNNEQFF.

This clonotype has at least ten counts. V and J are TRBV29-1 and TRBJ1-1, with 7 positions matching TRBD1. Germline CDR1 reads SQVTM; CDR2 reads ANQGSEA. The CDR3 totals 14 residues. Written as DNA, the CDR3 is TGCAGTTCACGACAGGGTTTCATGAACACTGAAGCTTTCTTT. Amino acid sequence: CSSRQGFMNTEAFF.

This clonotype was recorded at least ten times. The rearrangement links TRBV3-1 to TRBJ2-2; the D is unclear. The CDR3 covers 15 residues. V lost 3 bases and J 0 bases, leaving 8 bases between the germline ends. Germline V lookup: CDR1 LGHDT, CDR2 YNNKEL (reference sequence). DNA for the CDR3: TGTGCCAGCAGCCAGGGGAATACGAACACCGGGGAGCTGTTTTTT. It codes for CASSQGNTNTGELFF.

This clonotype was recorded many times. This rearrangement joins TRBV14 to TRBJ2-1, with 12 bases that match TRBD2. The CDR3 runs 17 residues. Germline CDR1 SGHDN, CDR2 FVKESK. The V and J ends lost 1 base and 6 bases, in that order; junction bases with no gene match: 7. The CDR3 DNA sequence: TGTGCCAGCAGCCAAGGAGGACTAGCGGGGCGGGGCAATGAGCAGTTCTTC. It codes for CASSQGGLAGRGNEQFF.

This clonotype was seen repeatedly, ten times or more. The chain joins TRBV9 to TRBJ2-1; D is ambiguous. The CDR3 spans 16 residues. Germline V gene sequence: CDR1 SGDLS, CDR2 YYNGEE. Trimming removed 4 bases at V and 0 bases at J, with 14 bases between. CDR3 protein: CASSPYDSSSYNEQFF. The CDR3 DNA sequence: TGTGCCAGCAGCCCATATGACTCGAGCTCCTACAATGAGCAGTTCTTC.

This clonotype was found many times. The chain combines TRBV11-2 with TRBJ1-5; TRBD1 aligns across 9 bases. The ends lost 3 bases at V and 6 bases at J; junction bases unmatched: 6. This CDR3 region has 15 residues. The germline V gene has CDR1 SGHAT and CDR2 FQNNGV. For the CDR3, the DNA is TGTGCCAGCAGCTTTGGACAGGGGAGTTTTCAGCCCCAGCATTTT. Amino acid sequence: CASSFGQGSFQPQHF.

The rearrangement joins TRBV2 to TRBJ1-1, with D tentatively TRBD1 (6 bases). Germline V gene sequence: CDR1 SNHLY, CDR2 FYNNEI. The CDR3 is 14 residues long. The V end was cut by 5 bases, the J end by 2 bases, with 12 bases between. The CDR3 reads CASSSRGINTEAFF. The CDR3, as DNA: TGTGCCAGCAGTTCCAGGGGAATAAACACTGAAGCTTTCTTT.

This clonotype was counted between two and nine times. V is TRBV12-3 or TRBV12-4 and J is TRBJ2-1; TRBD2 aligns across 7 bases. J lost 7 bases, V lost 5 bases, and 17 bases had no gene match. CDR3 length: 17 residues. CDR3 coding DNA: TGTGCCAGCAGTCCCCTGCCCCGTCCGGGAGGAATAAATGAGCAGTTCTTC. Residues: CASSPLPRPGGINEQFF.

This clonotype has a count of ten or more. V is TRBV7-7 and J is TRBJ2-5, with TRBD2 matching over 7 bases. Germline trimming cut 1 base from V and 5 bases from J; bases unmatched to any gene: 7. Germline V gives CDR1 SSHAT, CDR2 FNYEAQ (reference sequence). This CDR3 is built from 15 residues. CDR3 amino acids: CASSLVAGEVETQYF. CDR3 in DNA: TGTGCCAGCAGCTTAGTGGCGGGAGAGGTTGAGACCCAGTACTTC.

This clonotype was seen repeatedly, ten times or more. The DNA of the CDR3 is TGTGCCAGCAGCCCCGCTTTGGACAGGGGGGCGGAGACCCAGTACTTC. Translating gives CASSPALDRGAETQYF. V is TRBV13 and J is TRBJ2-5, with TRBD1 matching over 10 bases. V shed 5 bases and J 5 bases; nucleotides not matched to a gene: 11. This CDR3 has 16 amino acids. Germline V gene data show CDR1 as PRHDT and CDR2 as FYEKMQ (reference sequence).

This clonotype occurred many times. This chain connects TRBV16 to TRBJ2-1; D is unclear. Trimming stripped 0 bases from V and 15 bases from J, with 9 bases between. This CDR3 contains 11 residues. The germline V gene has CDR1 KGHSY and CDR2 FQNENV. The CDR3 sequence: CASSQSASRFF. The CDR3 DNA follows: TGTGCCAGCAGCCAATCGGCCAGTCGGTTCTTC.

V and J are TRBV6-5 and TRBJ1-4; TRBD1 might be the D (5 bases). This CDR3 comprises 14 residues. Trimming cost V 6 bases and J 3 bases, with 11 bases left between them. Per germline, CDR1 MNHEY and CDR2 SVGAGI. Here the CDR3 reads CASRPGFANEKLFF. In DNA form, the CDR3 reads TGTGCCAGCAGACCAGGGTTCGCTAATGAAAAACTGTTTTTT.